The 8 T cell receptor beta chains reported below all come from one sample, sequenced in a study of Graves' ophthalmopathy and Graves' hyperthyroidism. RNA served as the template for amplifying TCR beta CDR3 regions. After a first-round RT-PCR with HTBI primers, a second-round multiplex PCR was run. MiXCR was run by TCRdb on the multiplex PCR reads, yielding one entry per CDR3 protein. This table holds hundreds of thousands of distinct CDR3 sequences, 20% to 25% found once. The sequenced sample was peripheral blood. These receptors were collected from a woman under 30 with stable Graves' hyperthyroidism. Some clones in this sample may be carry-over from other donors' samples.

This clonotype showed up many times. J is TRBJ1-1 and V is TRBV27; 8 nucleotides line up with TRBD1. Losses at the gene ends were 7 bases for V and 5 bases for J; bases not matched to a gene: 6. The germline V gene has CDR1 MNHEY and CDR2 SMNVEV (reference sequence). The CDR3 sequence is 13 residues long. The CDR3: CASKGQVATEAFF. The DNA for the CDR3 is TGTGCCAGCAAGGGACAGGTGGCTACTGAAGCTTTCTTT.

This clonotype showed up just a few times. The chain is built from TRBV27 and TRBJ2-2, with 13 bases identical to TRBD2. Germline CDR1 reads MNHEY; CDR2 reads SMNVEV (reference sequence). The CDR3 contains 15 residues. V lost 5 bases, J lost 8 bases, and 5 bases stayed unmatched. CDR3 nucleotides: TGTGCCAGCAGTCCCGGACTAGCGGGAGTGGGGGAGCTGTTTTTT. Encoded protein: CASSPGLAGVGELFF.

A few counts support this clonotype. J is TRBJ1-2 and V is TRBV11-2; possibly TRBD1 for D (6 bases). The CDR3 is made up of 14 amino acids. Trimming took 5 bases from V and 4 from J, leaving 14 bases between them. From germline, CDR1 is SGHAT and CDR2 FQNNGV. This chain's CDR3 is CASSRTAASYGYTF. CDR3 sequence (DNA): TGTGCCAGCAGCCGGACAGCCGCGAGCTATGGCTACACCTTC.

This clonotype was observed many times. The gene calls are TRBV15 and TRBJ1-1, with D uncertain. In germline, CDR1 is LNHNV, CDR2 YYDKDF (reference sequence). The CDR3 totals 15 residues. Trimming cost V 0 bases and J 1 base, with 9 bases left between them. The CDR3 DNA sequence: TGTGCCACCAGCAGAGATCCTTCCACGAACACTGAAGCTTTCTTT. Translation: CATSRDPSTNTEAFF. The variable domain in full, completed from reference TRBV15 and TRBJ1-1, reads DAMVIQNPRYQVTQFGKPVTLSCSQTLNHNVMYWYQQKSSQAPKLLFHYYDKDFNNEADTPDNFQSRRPNTSFCFLDIRSPGLGDTAMYLCATSRDPSTNTEAFFGQGTRLTVV.

This clonotype has a count of ten or more. The chain recombines TRBV19 with TRBJ1-1, with D maybe TRBD1 (5 bases). Germline V CDR1 and CDR2: LNHDA, SQIVND (reference sequence). Trimming cost V 7 bases and J 0 bases, with 12 bases left between them. This CDR3 region has 14 residues. In nucleotides, the CDR3 is TGTGCCAGTACCCTGGGACGGATGAACACTGAAGCTTTCTTT. This encodes CASTLGRMNTEAFF.

This clonotype was found many times. The chain links TRBV6-5 to TRBJ1-1; D is unclear. Germline loops: CDR1 MNHEY, CDR2 SVGAGI. There are 13 residues in the CDR3. V was clipped by 8 bases and J by 0 bases, with 10 bases between them. Here the CDR3 reads CASLGDLNTEAFF. The CDR3 DNA reads as TGTGCCAGCCTAGGTGACTTGAACACTGAAGCTTTCTTT.

This clonotype was picked up a small number of times. Since a much larger clone is just one base distant, this may be a read error. Because it lacks the conserved phenylalanine or tryptophan at the end, this CDR3 is likely a read error. The CDR3 sequence is CASSSLAGNTEAFS. DNA of the CDR3: TGTGCCAGCAGTTCCTTGGCAGGGAACACTGAAGCTTTCTCT. The chain joins TRBV7-2 to TRBJ1-1; D not resolved. Between the trimmed V and J ends, which lost 6 bases and 1 base, there was a span of 12 bases. Germline-derived CDR1 and CDR2 are SGHTA and FQGNSA. This CDR3 has 14 residues.

Only a few counts were recorded for this clonotype. This rearrangement joins TRBV5-1 to TRBJ2-7, with a possible D match to TRBD1 (5 bases). The CDR3 contains 14 residues. Deletions cut 4 bases from V and 8 bases from J, with 19 bases between. Germline CDR1 reads SGHRS; CDR2 reads YFSETQ. This CDR3 is CASSTESRTPKQYF. The CDR3 nucleotides are TGCGCCAGCAGCACAGAATCGCGGACACCGAAGCAGTACTTC.